These 22 T cell receptor beta chains were all obtained from the same sample, sequenced in a study of blood T cell repertoires in COVID-19. Assay: immunoSEQ multiplex PCR; the TCRdb copy retains only in-frame clones and omits some. Of over 130,000 clones in the sample, 84% were seen once. The sequenced material came from PBMCs or T cells enriched from blood (not recorded which). The source is a woman aged 18-29 years who had been exposed to COVID-19.

V is TRBV19 and J is TRBJ1-6, with 7 bases that match TRBD1. This CDR3 spans 16 amino acids. The germline gives CDR1 LNHDA, CDR2 SQIVND (reference sequence). With 7 bases clipped from V and 5 bases from J, the junction kept 11 bases outside the gene matches. CDR3 bases: TGTGCCAGTAAGAAGCTAACAGACAGGGATAATTCACCCCTCCACTTT. Translating gives CASKKLTDRDNSPLHF. Drawing the rest from reference TRBV19 and TRBJ1-6, the complete variable domain is DGGITQSPKYLFRKEGQNVTLSCEQNLNHDAMYWYRQDPGQGLRLIYYSQIVNDFQKGDIAEGYSVSREKKESFPLTVTSAQKNPTAFYLCASKKLTDRDNSPLHFGNGTRLTVT.

This clone was picked up one time. V is TRBV5-1 and J is TRBJ2-1, with D tentatively TRBD2 (5 bases). The CDR3 runs 14 residues. Germline V lookup: CDR1 SGHRS, CDR2 YFSETQ. V was shortened by 4 bases and J by 9 bases, with 17 bases between the two germline ends. CDR3 nucleotides: TGCGCCAGCAGCAAACTTGGACTCCCGTCTGAGCAGTTCTTC. Its protein is CASSKLGLPSEQFF.

This clone was detected a few times. CDR3 in amino acids: CASSFPSPDTQYF. The DNA of the CDR3 is TGTGCCAGCAGCTTCCCTAGCCCAGATACGCAGTATTTT. This chain connects TRBV7-2 to TRBJ2-3; D is perhaps TRBD2 (5 bases). The CDR3 length is 13 residues. Germline lookup yields CDR1 SGHTA and CDR2 FQGNSA. Trimming left V 3 bases short and J 4 bases short, with 8 bases between. The variable domain in full, with the rest retrieved from reference TRBV7-2 and TRBJ2-3, is GAGVSQSPSNKVTEKGKDVELRCDPISGHTALYWYRQSLGQGLEFLIYFQGNSAPDKSGLPSDRFSAERTGGSVSTLTIQRTQQEDSAVYLCASSFPSPDTQYFGPGTRLTVL.

The rearrangement uses TRBV7-2 and TRBJ1-1; possibly TRBD1 for D (5 bases). This CDR3 comprises 16 residues. V lost 4 bases and J lost 3, with 18 bases in between. Per the germline V gene, CDR1 is SGHTA and CDR2 is FQGNSA. The CDR3 here is CASSSHRYRSDTEAFF. In DNA form, the CDR3 reads TGTGCCAGCAGCTCCCACAGGTACCGTAGTGACACTGAAGCTTTCTTT.

The chain links TRBV5-1 to TRBJ1-5, with 8 bases aligning to TRBD1. The CDR3 sequence is 15 residues long. Germline CDR1 and CDR2: SGHRS and YFSETQ. The V and J ends lost 4 bases and 0 bases, in that order; junction bases with no gene match: 3. Here the CDR3 DNA reads TGCGCCAGCAGCCCTGGACAGGGTAGCAATCAGCCCCAGCATTTT. Translation: CASSPGQGSNQPQHF.

The chain uses TRBV5-4 and TRBJ2-5; D is possibly TRBD2 (5 bases). CDR1 SGHNT and CDR2 YYREEE come from the germline V gene (reference sequence). Trimming removed 3 bases from V and 2 bases from J, with 11 bases in between. This CDR3 has 14 amino acids. Written as DNA, the CDR3 is TGTGCCAGCAGCTCCCCAGCGGATCAAGAGACCCAGTACTTC. Protein sequence: CASSSPADQETQYF.

The chain has TRBV30 and TRBJ2-1; 8 nucleotides match TRBD2. The V segment lost 5 bases and the J segment 3 bases; nucleotides outside the gene matches: 3. Germline V gene sequence: CDR1 GTSNPN, CDR2 SVGIG (reference sequence). The CDR3 spans 13 residues. The CDR3 spells CAWGGRYYNEQFF. The DNA for the CDR3 is TGTGCCTGGGGCGGGAGGTACTACAATGAGCAGTTCTTC.

This CDR3 reads CASSPPTSGRSRTDTQYF. The CDR3 region has the DNA TGTGCCAGTAGCCCCCCGACTAGCGGGAGGTCTCGCACAGATACGCAGTATTTT. The chain is built from TRBV19 and TRBJ2-3; 13 nucleotides line up with TRBD2. The J segment lost 1 base and the V segment lost 6 bases, leaving 10 bases of the junction unmatched. There are 18 residues in the CDR3. The germline V gene encodes CDR1 LNHDA and CDR2 SQIVND (reference sequence).

J is TRBJ1-6 and V is TRBV9; TRBD1 is a possible D gene (6 bases). CDR3 length: 15 amino acids. The V gene's germline CDR1 is SGDLS and CDR2 YYNGEE. The V gene lost 3 bases and the J gene lost 3 bases, with 10 bases spanning the gap. The CDR3 nucleotides read TGTGCCAGCAGCGCTGGACAGCTCTATAATTCACCCCTCCACTTT. As protein: CASSAGQLYNSPLHF.

This clone has just one count. This sequence joins TRBV29-1 and TRBJ2-2; 7 bases are shared with TRBD2. Germline CDR1 reads SQVTM; CDR2 reads ANQGSEA. Trimming removed 4 bases from V and 6 bases from J; junction bases left unmatched: 8. The CDR3 covers 14 residues. The chain's CDR3 is CSVGEGSPPGELFF. The CDR3 nucleotides are TGCAGCGTTGGGGAGGGGAGCCCACCCGGGGAGCTGTTTTTT.

This clone was seen only once. The gene calls are TRBV2 and TRBJ1-1; 7 positions match TRBD1. Germline V CDR1 and CDR2: SNHLY, FYNNEI. V shed 3 bases and J 3 bases; nucleotides not matched to a gene: 7. The CDR3 consists of 15 residues. This CDR3 reads CASSDGTDNYTEAFF. The CDR3 coding sequence is TGTGCCAGCAGTGACGGGACAGATAATTACACTGAAGCTTTCTTT.

The CDR3 region has the DNA TGCGCCAGCAGCCAAGATAGCGGCTCATACAATGAGCAGTTCTTC. It yields the protein CASSQDSGSYNEQFF. The rearrangement joins TRBV4-1 to TRBJ2-1, with a tentative D call TRBD2 (6 bases). The CDR3 runs to 15 residues. Trimming shortened V by 0 bases and J by 4 bases, and 10 bases separated the two germline ends. Germline values: CDR1 MGHRA, CDR2 YSYEKL.

This rearrangement joins TRBV7-3 to TRBJ2-3; 10 bases line up with TRBD2. In germline, CDR1 is SGHTA, CDR2 FQGTGA. The CDR3 is made up of 14 amino acids. Trimming at V came to 11 bases and at J to 8 bases, leaving 13 bases not matched to a gene. CDR3 protein: CAGNTGLARSTQYF. The CDR3 coding sequence is TGTGCCGGAAATACGGGACTAGCGAGAAGTACGCAGTATTTT.

This clone appeared a single time. The chain couples TRBV4-1 to TRBJ1-2; 7 nucleotides line up with TRBD1. CDR1 and CDR2 (germline): MGHRA, YSYEKL. CDR3 size: 16 residues. The trim removed 0 bases at V and 0 bases at J, leaving 4 bases unmatched. The chain's CDR3 is CASSQDDRATNYGYTF. The CDR3 DNA reads as TGCGCCAGCAGCCAAGACGACAGGGCCACTAACTATGGCTACACCTTC.

This chain uses TRBV7-2 with TRBJ1-6; D is possibly TRBD1 (5 bases). Trimming left V 2 bases short and J 3 bases short, with 14 bases between. CDR1 and CDR2 from the germline V gene are SGHTA and FQGNSA. This CDR3 contains 17 residues. This CDR3 reads CASSLNRGIYYNSPLHF. The CDR3 nucleotides are TGTGCCAGCAGCTTAAATAGGGGAATTTACTATAATTCACCCCTCCACTTT.

Here the CDR3 DNA reads TGTGCCAGCAGCTTAGCGGGGGGACCAGCGAACACCGGGGAGCTGTTTTTT. Translated, it gives CASSLAGGPANTGELFF. This chain joins TRBV7-6 and TRBJ2-2, with D perhaps TRBD2 (6 bases). V lost 0 bases and J 0 bases, leaving 11 bases between the germline ends. Germline lookup yields CDR1 SGHVS and CDR2 FNYEAQ. The CDR3 is 17 amino acids.

This clone occurred a few times. The chain joins TRBV3-1 (or the pseudogene TRBV3-2) to TRBJ2-5, with D possibly matching TRBD1 (5 bases). The CDR3 has 14 amino acids. Germline V lookup: CDR1 LGHDT, CDR2 YNNKEL (reference sequence). Trimming pared 4 bases from V and 4 bases from J, leaving 13 bases between. CDR3 protein: CASSPRVGRETQYF. Here the CDR3 DNA reads TGTGCCAGCAGCCCACGGGTGGGGCGAGAGACCCAGTACTTC.

This chain connects TRBV9 to TRBJ1-4, with D perhaps TRBD1 (6 bases). Germline V gene sequence: CDR1 SGDLS, CDR2 YYNGEE. The CDR3 is made up of 16 amino acids. Trimming removed 1 base at V and 5 bases at J, with 15 bases between. The CDR3 region has the DNA TGTGCCAGCAGCGTAAGCTTAAGGGGGAAGAATGAAAAACTGTTTTTT. This codes for CASSVSLRGKNEKLFF. Looking up the rest from reference TRBV9 and TRBJ1-4 gives the full variable domain: DSGVTQTPKHLITATGQRVTLRCSPRSGDLSVYWYQQSLDQGLQFLIQYYNGEERAKGNILERFSAQQFPDLHSELNLSSLELGDSALYFCASSVSLRGKNEKLFFGSGTQLSVL.

The rearrangement uses TRBV6-4 and TRBJ1-1; D gene unclear. The germline gives CDR1 MRHNA, CDR2 SNTAGT. The CDR3 is 16 residues long. Trimming cost V 3 bases and J 4 bases, with 18 bases left between them. The CDR3 nucleotides read TGTGCCAGCAGTGAATCTCGGTCCCTGTCCGGCACTGAAGCTTTCTTT. The encoded protein is CASSESRSLSGTEAFF.

The chain couples TRBV4-1 to TRBJ2-1; D gene unclear. This CDR3 is 18 amino acids long. The ends were cut back, 1 base at V and 5 bases at J, with 21 bases in the middle. Germline-derived CDR1 and CDR2 are MGHRA and YSYEKL. CDR3 loop: CASSQGRSYRRLNNEQFF. CDR3 bases: TGCGCCAGCAGCCAAGGGAGATCGTATAGGAGACTGAACAATGAGCAGTTCTTC.

This chain uses TRBV3-1 (or the pseudogene TRBV3-2) with TRBJ1-4; D may be TRBD1 (5 bases). CDR1 is LGHDT and CDR2 is YNNKEL in the germline V gene (reference sequence). This CDR3 is 15 amino acids long. With 1 base removed from V and 10 bases from J, the gap between germline ends came to 16 bases. The DNA of the CDR3 is TGTGCCAGCAGCCAAGTGGGGCAGAACAGTGGAAAACTGTTTTTT. The encoded protein is CASSQVGQNSGKLFF.

This chain uses TRBV29-1 with TRBJ2-1; the match to TRBD2 covers 16 bases. Germline trimming cut 6 bases from V and 9 bases from J; bases unmatched to any gene: 11. The germline V gene encodes CDR1 SQVTM and CDR2 ANQGSEA. CDR3 size: 16 residues. CDR3: CSVGTGLAGGPAEQFF. CDR3 nucleotides: TGCAGCGTGGGGACGGGACTAGCGGGAGGGCCTGCTGAGCAGTTCTTC.